The next 10 T cell receptor beta chains were all read from a single sample in a study of long-term antiretroviral therapy in people with HIV. The authors ran the immunoSEQ assay, v3.0, at survey level. Method: immunoSEQ multiplex PCR; TCRdb's copy keeps in-frame clones and lacks some. The table lists 20,000 to 30,000 clones, about 80% of them singletons. Material: unsorted PBMCs, obtained 1.1 years before starting antiretroviral therapy. These receptor sequences come from a woman in her 30s with HIV.

The chain is built from TRBV7-6 and TRBJ2-7, with D possibly matching TRBD1 (6 bases). The germline gives CDR1 SGHVS, CDR2 FNYEAQ. This CDR3 contains 13 residues. Trimming shortened V by 3 bases and J by 6 bases, and 12 bases separated the two germline ends. CDR3 loop: CASSLRYRAEQYF. The CDR3 region has the DNA TGTGCCAGCAGCTTGCGGTACAGGGCCGAGCAGTACTTC. The entire variable domain, with the rest obtained from reference TRBV7-6 and TRBJ2-7, is as follows: GAGVSQSPRYKVTKRGQDVALRCDPISGHVSLYWYRQALGQGPEFLTYFNYEAQQDKSGLPNDRFSAERPEGSISTLTIQRTEQRDSAMYRCASSLRYRAEQYFGPGTRLTVT.

V gene TRBV27 combines with J gene TRBJ2-5; 12 nucleotides line up with TRBD2. The junction had 7 bases not matched to a gene; V was cut back by 6 bases and J by 5 bases. The CDR3 loop spans 15 amino acids. From germline, CDR1 is MNHEY and CDR2 SMNVEV (reference sequence). CDR3 sequence: CASSVSGTSGETQYF. In nucleotides, the CDR3 is TGTGCCAGCAGCGTGTCCGGGACTAGCGGGGAGACCCAGTACTTC.

This clone was seen only once. The V gene is TRBV18, the J gene TRBJ2-5; D is unclear. The CDR3 spans 12 residues. Germline loops: CDR1 KGHSH, CDR2 LQKENI. V lost 2 bases to trimming and J lost 2 bases, with 3 bases between them. CDR3 in amino acids: CASSPIQETQYF. CDR3 sequence (DNA): TGTGCCAGCTCACCAATACAAGAGACCCAGTACTTC.

This clone occurred a few times. J is TRBJ1-1 and V is TRBV29-1, with unresolved D. From germline, CDR1 is SQVTM and CDR2 ANQGSEA. V lost 2 bases and J 5 bases, leaving 9 bases between the germline ends. The CDR3 consists of 12 residues. The CDR3 region has the DNA TGCAGCGTTGAATCCTGGAGTACTGAAGCTTTCTTT. It translates to CSVESWSTEAFF.

The chain has TRBV6-5 and TRBJ2-5; D uncertain. This CDR3 spans 15 amino acids. Trimming stripped 6 bases from V and 2 bases from J, with 16 bases between. Germline CDR1 MNHEY, CDR2 SVGAGI. The CDR3 region has the DNA TGTGCCAGCAGGTTTCGTCAGTTCTTGCAAGAGACCCAGTACTTC. Translation: CASRFRQFLQETQYF.

The V gene is TRBV2, the J gene TRBJ2-1; 7 bases map to TRBD2. Germline lookup yields CDR1 SNHLY and CDR2 FYNNEI. Losses at the gene ends were 5 bases for V and 4 bases for J; bases not matched to a gene: 8. The CDR3 consists of 15 residues. The CDR3 DNA reads as TGTGCCAGCAGTAGCTCAGCGGGGTCTTACAATGAGCAGTTCTTC. Translated: CASSSSAGSYNEQFF.

This chain joins TRBV7-6 and TRBJ2-3; no reliable D call. Germline CDR1 and CDR2: SGHVS and FNYEAQ. V lost 0 bases, J lost 0 bases, and 7 bases lay in between. This CDR3 is built from 15 residues. In nucleotides, the CDR3 is TGTGCCAGCAGCTTAGCGGGTCCTAGCACAGATACGCAGTATTTT. Protein product: CASSLAGPSTDTQYF.

This chain uses TRBV6-1 with TRBJ2-3; no clear D gene. The germline gives CDR1 MNHNS, CDR2 SASEGT. Trimming pared 4 bases from V and 7 bases from J, leaving 12 bases between. The CDR3 sequence is 13 residues long. Here the CDR3 DNA reads TGTGCCAGCAGTGGTGAGGTCGTAAATACGCAGTATTTT. Protein sequence: CASSGEVVNTQYF.

This chain uses TRBV7-7 with TRBJ2-3; the D gene is possibly TRBD2 (6 bases). V lost 5 bases to trimming and J lost 5 bases, with 14 bases between them. CDR3 length: 14 residues. Germline CDR1 SSHAT, CDR2 FNYEAQ (reference sequence). The CDR3 is CASSPLATLDTQYF. The CDR3 DNA reads TGTGCCAGCAGCCCGCTAGCGACGTTAGATACGCAGTATTTT.

The V gene is TRBV6-1, the J gene TRBJ1-2, with D unclear. Germline assignment: CDR1 MNHNS and CDR2 SASEGT. Trimming removed 1 base at V and 4 bases at J, with 7 bases between. The CDR3 contains 13 residues. The CDR3 is CASSEGQVYGYTF. The CDR3 DNA reads as TGTGCCAGCAGTGAAGGCCAAGTCTATGGCTACACCTTC.